This T cell receptor beta chain originates from a study of radiotherapy plus CTLA-4 blockade in lung cancer. Study background: Objective response rate was more than 15%; disease control rate, about 31%.

Whole-study results and caveats: Among blood TCR repertoires after radiotherapy plus ipilimumab, tumor-derived clones expanded. Increased serum interferon-beta after radiation also reportedly predicted response strongly.

Turning to this clone: The target antigen is unknown.

This CDR3 has 13 residues. Trimming cost V 6 bases and J 5 bases, with 13 bases left between them. The V gene's germline CDR1 is SNHLY and CDR2 FYNNEI. TCRdb keeps only in-frame clones here, not all; method: immunoSEQ multiplex PCR. This table holds around 72,000 clones, around 82% found once. This TCR derives from a human donor with non-small cell lung cancer who had a complete response to radiotherapy plus ipilimumab. Sample: peripheral blood, taken from a patient treated with radiotherapy plus ipilimumab. The chain has TRBV2 and TRBJ1-1; tentative D call: TRBD1 (5 bases). The DNA of the CDR3 is TGTGCCAGCAGAACCTCAGGGATGACTGAAGCTTTCTTT. Amino acids: CASRTSGMTEAFF.